One sample yielded the 27 T cell receptor beta chains listed below, sequenced in a study of cytomegalovirus exposure and HLA in healthy donors. Researchers ran the PCR with 60 Vbeta and 13 Jbeta primers. Some clones are missing from TCRdb's copy, which holds only in-frame ones; the method was immunoSEQ multiplex PCR. The table lists some 76,000 clones, under 80% of them singletons. The sample taken for sequencing was PBMCs. Source of these receptors: a man aged 60-69 years in good health and CMV-seropositive.

This clone has a handful of counts. The chain is built from TRBV5-4 and TRBJ1-6; TRBD1 might be the D (6 bases). Trimming removed 4 bases at V and 9 bases at J, with 8 bases between. The CDR3 has 12 amino acids. The germline V gene has CDR1 SGHNT and CDR2 YYREEE (reference sequence). In nucleotides, the CDR3 is TGTGCCAGCAGCCTGGACAGTTCACCCCTCCACTTT. It is translated as CASSLDSSPLHF.

The gene calls are TRBV13 and TRBJ2-7, with TRBD1 matching over 7 bases. Looked up from germline, CDR1 is PRHDT and CDR2 is FYEKMQ (reference sequence). Trimming took 6 bases from V and 6 from J; bases not matched to a gene: 14. The CDR3 contains 15 residues. The CDR3 loop is CASSSTGESLGEQYF. In nucleotides, the CDR3 is TGTGCCAGCAGTTCCACAGGGGAATCATTGGGCGAGCAGTACTTC. Complete variable domain (other parts from reference TRBV13 and TRBJ2-7): AAGVIQSPRHLIKEKRETATLKCYPIPRHDTVYWYQQGPGQDPQFLISFYEKMQSDKGSIPDRFSAQQFSDYHSELNMSSLELGDSALYFCASSSTGESLGEQYFGPGTRLTVT.

This rearrangement joins TRBV19 to TRBJ2-2; the match to TRBD2 covers 9 bases. CDR3 size: 16 residues. The V and J ends lost 5 bases and 4 bases, in that order; junction bases with no gene match: 8. The V gene's germline CDR1 is LNHDA and CDR2 SQIVND (reference sequence). As DNA, the CDR3 is TGTGCCAGTAGTTTCTTAGCGGGGGATGGCACCGGGGAGCTGTTTTTT. It specifies CASSFLAGDGTGELFF.

The rearrangement links TRBV7-6 to TRBJ2-2; 7 nucleotides agree with TRBD1. V lost 5 bases and J lost 1; bases outside the gene matches: 1. The CDR3 runs 14 residues. In germline, CDR1 is SGHVS, CDR2 FNYEAQ. CDR3 protein: CASSRTGNTGELFF. The CDR3 DNA sequence: TGTGCCAGCAGCCGGACAGGGAACACCGGGGAGCTGTTTTTT.

The chain has TRBV9 and TRBJ1-4; D uncertain. CDR3 size: 15 residues. Germline V gene data show CDR1 as SGDLS and CDR2 as YYNGEE. Trimming took off 5 bases at V and 5 bases at J, with 16 bases between the two ends. The CDR3 nucleotides read TGTGCCAGCAGTCGGTTCCCGGGAGGAAATGAAAAACTGTTTTTT. Protein sequence: CASSRFPGGNEKLFF. Using reference TRBV9 and TRBJ1-4 for the parts outside the CDR3, the full variable domain is DSGVTQTPKHLITATGQRVTLRCSPRSGDLSVYWYQQSLDQGLQFLIQYYNGEERAKGNILERFSAQQFPDLHSELNLSSLELGDSALYFCASSRFPGGNEKLFFGSGTQLSVL.

In nucleotides, the CDR3 is TGTGCCAGTAGTATAGTGGCAGGGGCTGGCACAGATACGCAGTATTTT. Translating it yields CASSIVAGAGTDTQYF. The genes are TRBV19 and TRBJ2-3; D is possibly TRBD1 (6 bases). Germline CDR1 reads LNHDA; CDR2 reads SQIVND (reference sequence). The CDR3 loop spans 16 amino acids. Trimming stripped 1 base from V and 1 base from J, with 12 bases between.

The genes are TRBV19 and TRBJ2-3; D is possibly TRBD1 (6 bases). The germline V gene has CDR1 LNHDA and CDR2 SQIVND (reference sequence). The CDR3 consists of 15 residues. V was cut by 4 bases and J by 1 base, with 12 bases left in between. CDR3 sequence: CASSKRGTGTDTQYF. Written as DNA, the CDR3 is TGTGCCAGTAGTAAAAGGGGGACGGGCACAGATACGCAGTATTTT.

The chain links TRBV4-3 to TRBJ1-1; unclear D gene. CDR3 length: 15 amino acids. Trimming cost V 1 base and J 1 base, with 10 bases left between them. Germline V gene lookup returns CDR1 LGHNA and CDR2 YSLEER. The CDR3 DNA reads as TGCGCCAGCAGCCAAGCGGCAGGAAGGAACACTGAAGCTTTCTTT. This gives the protein CASSQAAGRNTEAFF.

The chain is built from TRBV6-5 and TRBJ2-5; maybe TRBD2 (6 bases). V gave up 6 bases and J gave up 5 bases, with 13 bases separating them. The CDR3 has 13 amino acids. Germline values: CDR1 MNHEY, CDR2 SVGAGI. The CDR3 nucleotides are TGTGCCAGCAGGCTAGGGAGGAGGGAGACCCAGTACTTC. It yields the protein CASRLGRRETQYF.

The rearrangement uses TRBV13 and TRBJ2-3, with D possibly being TRBD2 (6 bases). The germline V gene encodes CDR1 PRHDT and CDR2 FYEKMQ (reference sequence). The CDR3 totals 16 residues. V was shortened by 7 bases and J by 4 bases, with 21 bases between the two germline ends. The DNA of the CDR3 is TGTGCCAGCATGGTGTCCGGGGGTGCGTTGGCAGATACGCAGTATTTT. Its translation: CASMVSGGALADTQYF.

V gene TRBV19 combines with J gene TRBJ1-5, with 9 positions matching TRBD1. This CDR3 is built from 15 residues. The V and J ends lost 7 bases and 5 bases, in that order; junction bases with no gene match: 9. Germline CDR1 and CDR2: LNHDA and SQIVND (reference sequence). This chain's CDR3 is CASTQGQGGDQPQHF. For the CDR3, the DNA is TGTGCCAGTACGCAGGGACAGGGCGGAGATCAGCCCCAGCATTTT.

This clone was detected a few times. The chain uses TRBV10-2 and TRBJ1-1; D possibly corresponds to TRBD1 (6 bases). The germline V and J ends were trimmed by 3 bases and 2 bases, with 13 bases remaining between them. This CDR3 is 15 amino acids long. The germline CDR1 and CDR2 sequences are WSHSY and SAAADI. The CDR3 reads CASSDKTGTNTEAFF. The CDR3, as DNA: TGCGCCAGCAGTGATAAGACAGGCACTAACACTGAAGCTTTCTTT.

This clone was observed a handful of times. V is TRBV29-1 and J is TRBJ2-7; maybe TRBD2 (5 bases). Per the germline V gene, CDR1 is SQVTM and CDR2 is ANQGSEA. This CDR3 comprises 13 residues. V was cut by 4 bases and J by 0 bases, with 10 bases left in between. The CDR3 loop is CSVGESPSYEQYF. Written as DNA, the CDR3 is TGCAGCGTTGGGGAGAGTCCCTCCTACGAGCAGTACTTC.

The table lists this clone with a few counts. The genes are TRBV6-6 and TRBJ2-7, with D perhaps matching TRBD2 (6 bases). V lost 5 bases to trimming and J lost 5 bases, with 13 bases between them. This CDR3 spans 13 amino acids. Germline V gene lookup returns CDR1 MNHNY and CDR2 SVGAGI (reference sequence). The CDR3 loop is CASSPTRFHEQYF. CDR3 nucleotide sequence: TGTGCCAGCAGTCCGACTAGGTTCCACGAGCAGTACTTC.

The chain is built from TRBV13 and TRBJ2-1; D remains ambiguous. This CDR3 spans 12 amino acids. Trimming pared 6 bases from V and 7 bases from J, leaving 10 bases between. Looked up from germline, CDR1 is PRHDT and CDR2 is FYEKMQ (reference sequence). The CDR3, as DNA: TGTGCCAGCAGGTTCCAGTCGAATGAGCAGTTCTTC. This encodes CASRFQSNEQFF. Full variable domain (remainder filled in from reference TRBV13 and TRBJ2-1): AAGVIQSPRHLIKEKRETATLKCYPIPRHDTVYWYQQGPGQDPQFLISFYEKMQSDKGSIPDRFSAQQFSDYHSELNMSSLELGDSALYFCASRFQSNEQFFGPGTRLTVL.

The chain links TRBV7-2 to TRBJ1-1; TRBD1 aligns across 10 bases. The CDR3 totals 13 residues. Germline V lookup: CDR1 SGHTA, CDR2 FQGNSA. After removal of 2 bases from V and 10 bases from J, the junction contained 4 bases not matched to a gene. CDR3 nucleotide sequence: TGTGCCAGCAGCTTACCGGGACAGGGGTTAGCTTTCTTT. Translating gives CASSLPGQGLAFF.

The J gene is TRBJ2-1, the V gene TRBV27, with 13 bases identical to TRBD2. The trim removed 2 bases at V and 8 bases at J, leaving 3 bases unmatched. The CDR3 consists of 15 residues. The germline gives CDR1 MNHEY, CDR2 SMNVEV (reference sequence). The CDR3 protein is CASSLRTSGSYEQFF. The CDR3 bases are TGTGCCAGCAGTTTACGGACTAGCGGGAGCTATGAGCAGTTCTTC.

The chain recombines TRBV5-1 with TRBJ1-4; D is unclear. V was shortened by 0 bases and J by 4 bases, with 19 bases between the two germline ends. In germline, CDR1 is SGHRS, CDR2 YFSETQ. The CDR3 contains 18 residues. The CDR3 sequence is CASSLAPGPQANNEKLFF. The CDR3 DNA follows: TGCGCCAGCAGCTTGGCTCCTGGCCCCCAGGCTAATAATGAAAAACTGTTTTTT.

This clone was counted between two and nine times. This sequence joins TRBV7-8 and TRBJ1-4; D gene ambiguous. Germline CDR1 reads SGHVS; CDR2 reads FQNEAQ. V was shortened by 1 base and J by 3 bases, with 18 bases between the two germline ends. CDR3 length equals 18 residues. The CDR3 nucleotides are TGTGCCAGCAGCTTAGTAACCGACCCGGGGTCCTCTAATGAAAAACTGTTTTTT. Amino acids: CASSLVTDPGSSNEKLFF.

This clone came up a few times. The chain is built from TRBV15 and TRBJ2-7; TRBD2 matches at 10 bases. V lost 5 bases, J lost 4 bases, and 11 bases stayed unmatched. This CDR3 has 16 amino acids. Germline CDR1 LNHNV, CDR2 YYDKDF (reference sequence). The CDR3 bases are TGTGCCACCAGCGCAGAGGGCCGGACTAGCGGATACGAGCAGTACTTC. The encoded protein is CATSAEGRTSGYEQYF. Variable domain in full (rest from reference TRBV15 and TRBJ2-7): DAMVIQNPRYQVTQFGKPVTLSCSQTLNHNVMYWYQQKSSQAPKLLFHYYDKDFNNEADTPDNFQSRRPNTSFCFLDIRSPGLGDTAMYLCATSAEGRTSGYEQYFGPGTRLTVT.

V and J are TRBV5-4 and TRBJ2-1; 9 nucleotides match TRBD2. This CDR3 has 18 amino acids. Trimming took 6 bases from V and 1 from J; bases not matched to a gene: 14. CDR1 is SGHNT, CDR2 YYREEE, per germline (reference sequence). In DNA form, the CDR3 reads TGTGCCAGCAAAGGGGGAGCGGGGGGCTCCGTGTCCTACAATGAGCAGTTCTTC. Amino acids: CASKGGAGGSVSYNEQFF.

V is TRBV11-2 and J is TRBJ2-3; 8 bases are a match to TRBD2. Per germline, CDR1 SGHAT and CDR2 FQNNGV. This CDR3 comprises 14 residues. The trim removed 1 base at V and 4 bases at J, leaving 1 base unmatched. The CDR3 DNA follows: TGTGCCAGCAGCTTAGTGCGGGGGGCAGATACGCAGTATTTT. As protein: CASSLVRGADTQYF.

In this sample, this clone turned up a few times. This chain links TRBV6-4 with TRBJ2-1, with TRBD2 identical over 10 bases. V was pared by 4 bases and J by 7 bases, with 10 bases of the junction left unmatched. The CDR3 contains 16 residues. The V gene's germline CDR1 is MRHNA and CDR2 SNTAGT. This CDR3 reads CASSAQAGGPFNEQFF. The DNA of the CDR3 is TGTGCCAGCAGTGCCCAAGCGGGAGGGCCCTTTAATGAGCAGTTCTTC.

This clone occurred a few times. The CDR3 region is CASSWGGSNQPQHF. DNA of the CDR3: TGTGCCAGCAGCTGGGGGGGTAGCAATCAGCCCCAGCATTTT. The chain employs TRBV7-9 and TRBJ1-5, with D possibly TRBD1 on 5 matching bases. Per germline, CDR1 SEHNR and CDR2 FQNEAQ (reference sequence). The V end was cut by 4 bases, the J end by 0 bases, with 7 bases between. CDR3 size: 14 residues.

The rearrangement links TRBV5-6 to TRBJ2-7; 9 bases align to TRBD1. The CDR3 is made up of 15 amino acids. Trimming at V came to 0 bases and at J to 5 bases, leaving 6 bases not matched to a gene. Per the germline V gene, CDR1 is SGHDT and CDR2 is YYEEEE. CDR3 sequence: CASSLAPTGGNEQYF. CDR3 bases: TGTGCCAGCAGCTTGGCCCCGACAGGGGGGAACGAGCAGTACTTC.

On this clone: At one of its ends the junction is not consistent with the germline gene, which may arise from a read error. The genes are TRBV7-9 and TRBJ2-3; 7 bases line up with TRBD2. CDR1 SEHNR and CDR2 FQNEAQ come from the germline V gene (reference sequence). The CDR3 is 18 residues long. CDR3 in DNA: TGTTCCAGCAGCCCCCTACAACGAAGCGGGGCTAGCACAGATACGCAGTATTTT. This encodes CSSSPLQRSGASTDTQYF.

This rearrangement joins TRBV6-1 to TRBJ2-3, with D maybe TRBD1 (5 bases). Germline values: CDR1 MNHNS, CDR2 SASEGT. The CDR3 is 14 amino acids. The V gene lost 2 bases and the J gene lost 5 bases, with 11 bases spanning the gap. CDR3 bases: TGTGCCAGCAGTGAATGGGGCTGGCAAGATACGCAGTATTTT. Protein sequence: CASSEWGWQDTQYF.